This record covers a single T cell receptor beta chain. These data are taken from a study of blood T cell repertoires in COVID-19. Study as a whole: Samples came from the United States, Italy and Spain, spanning acute and convalescent COVID-19. In each case, the material was cDNA or gDNA derived from T cells, B-cell-depleted T cells, or PBMCs.

Trimming left V 3 bases short and J 3 bases short, with 15 bases between. CDR1 and CDR2 from the germline V gene are SGHNT and YYREEE (reference sequence). This CDR3 is built from 16 residues. Under the authors' procedure: Amplifying reference gene primers gave estimates of nucleated cell counts. The repertoire was sequenced with immunoSEQ multiplex PCR; TCRdb's copy has only in-frame clones and lacks some. V and J calls plus clone size are reproduced from that table; the DNA served to infer D and trimming. This table has about 190,000 clones, 86% appearing once. The chain carries TRBV5-4 and TRBJ2-2; TRBD1 might be the D (6 bases). This sequence originates from a woman aged 25 to 39 with active or convalescent COVID-19. The specimen was peripheral blood. This CDR3 is CASSSGTLRDTGELFF. The DNA of the CDR3 is TGTGCCAGCAGCTCGGGGACACTCCGCGACACCGGGGAGCTGTTTTTT. Combining the CDR3 with reference TRBV5-4 and TRBJ2-2 gives the whole variable domain ETGVTQSPTHLIKTRGQQVTLRCSSQSGHNTVSWYQQALGQGPQFIFQYYREEENGRGNFPPRFSGLQFPNYSSELNVNALELDDSALYLCASSSGTLRDTGELFFGEGSRLTVL.